This TCR beta chain was retrieved from a study of blood T cell repertoires in COVID-19. The ends lost 2 bases at V and 2 bases at J; junction bases unmatched: 4. The CDR3 sequence is 15 residues long. Germline V gives CDR1 MNHEY, CDR2 SVGAGI. Allocation to cohorts depended on clinical history reported by the participants. Assay used: immunoSEQ multiplex PCR; TCRdb lists only in-frame clones, some missing. The table shows some 530,000 clones, with less than 90% occurring only once. Sequencing used PBMCs or T cells enriched from blood (not recorded which). This chain uses TRBV6-5 with TRBJ2-5; TRBD1 aligns across 8 bases. The TCR comes from an older woman who had recovered from COVID-19. CDR3: CASSYPGTGQETQYF. For the CDR3, the DNA is TGTGCCAGCAGTTACCCGGGGACAGGTCAAGAGACCCAGTACTTC.